The T cell receptor beta chain described here comes from a study of identical twins. Study results and caveats: Among monozygotic twins, out-of-frame TCR alpha sharing exceeded what models predicted. Out-of-frame alpha sequences shared by twins were enriched for low generation probability.

TCRdb redid the calling of the 5' RACE reads with MiXCR, one entry per CDR3 protein. The sample has roughly 710,000 distinct CDR3 sequences; around 6.1% are singletons. Germline V CDR1 and CDR2: MNHEY, SVGEGT. The V gene end was trimmed by 7 bases and the J gene end by 2 bases; junction bases not matched to a gene: 4. This CDR3 is built from 13 residues. This clonotype showed up many times. Its specificity is unknown. Sequencing was done on a sample of naive T cells sorted from blood. The V call is TRBV6-2 or TRBV6-3, the J call TRBJ2-7; 8 bases match TRBD1. The sequence came from a man in his late teens or twenties in good health. The CDR3 region has the DNA TGTGCCAGCAAAGGGACAGGAACCTACGAGCAGTACTTC. It specifies CASKGTGTYEQYF.